The next 29 T cell receptor beta chains were all read from a single sample in a study of blood T cell repertoires in COVID-19. Here immunoSEQ multiplex PCR was the method, and the copy in TCRdb shows in-frame clones only, minus some. The table has about 75,000 clones, around 89% seen once. The sequenced sample consisted of peripheral blood. The origin of the receptors is a human donor in a cohort sampled during active COVID-19.

This clone was recorded a few times. The chain has TRBV4-1 and TRBJ1-5, with TRBD1 matching over 7 bases. The germline CDR1 and CDR2 sequences are MGHRA and YSYEKL. The CDR3 has 13 residues. Losses at the gene ends were 4 bases for V and 5 bases for J; bases not matched to a gene: 2. CDR3 amino acids: CASSRTGDQPQHF. CDR3 DNA: TGCGCCAGCAGCCGGACAGGCGATCAGCCCCAGCATTTT.

V usage is TRBV29-1 and J usage is TRBJ2-3, with 9 nucleotides matching TRBD2. The CDR3 runs 14 residues. Germline trimming cut 8 bases from V and 3 bases from J; bases unmatched to any gene: 9. Looked up from germline, CDR1 is SQVTM and CDR2 is ANQGSEA. This CDR3 reads CSSGAGGPTDTQYF. The CDR3 DNA follows: TGCAGCAGTGGGGCGGGAGGGCCGACAGATACGCAGTATTTT.

This sequence joins TRBV18 and TRBJ2-7, with D unclear. The germline V and J ends were trimmed by 1 base and 3 bases, with 10 bases remaining between them. This CDR3 contains 14 residues. Germline V gives CDR1 KGHSH, CDR2 LQKENI. CDR3 loop: CASSPLSSVYEQYF. In DNA form, the CDR3 reads TGTGCCAGCTCACCACTGTCCAGCGTCTACGAGCAGTACTTC. Together with reference TRBV18 and TRBJ2-7, the CDR3 gives the full variable domain: NAGVMQNPRHLVRRRGQEARLRCSPMKGHSHVYWYRQLPEEGLKFMVYLQKENIIDESGMPKERFSAEFPKEGPSILRIQQVVRGDSAAYFCASSPLSSVYEQYFGPGTRLTVT.

The chain recombines TRBV5-1 with TRBJ2-5; no reliable D call. The CDR3 length is 12 residues. V was cut by 1 base and J by 2 bases, with 3 bases left in between. CDR1 is SGHRS and CDR2 is YFSETQ in the germline V gene. The CDR3 region is CASSLTQETQYF. CDR3 in DNA: TGCGCCAGCAGCTTGACTCAAGAGACCCAGTACTTC.

V is TRBV5-4 and J is TRBJ2-7; 9 bases align to TRBD1. This CDR3 region has 15 residues. Losses at the gene ends were 4 bases for V and 3 bases for J; bases not matched to a gene: 8. Germline V lookup: CDR1 SGHNT, CDR2 YYREEE (reference sequence). As DNA, the CDR3 is TGTGCCAGCAGCCTGGACAGGGGATCGGTCTACGAGCAGTACTTC. Protein sequence: CASSLDRGSVYEQYF. Full variable domain (outside the CDR3, taken from reference TRBV5-4 and TRBJ2-7): ETGVTQSPTHLIKTRGQQVTLRCSSQSGHNTVSWYQQALGQGPQFIFQYYREEENGRGNFPPRFSGLQFPNYSSELNVNALELDDSALYLCASSLDRGSVYEQYFGPGTRLTVT.

The CDR3 reads CASSFWGTSGRSADTQYF. CDR3 nucleotide sequence: TGTGCCAGCAGCTTTTGGGGGACTAGCGGGAGGTCCGCAGATACGCAGTATTTT. V is TRBV11-2 and J is TRBJ2-3; 15 bases agree with TRBD2. This CDR3 is 18 amino acids long. V dropped 3 bases and J dropped 4; count of bases not matched to a gene: 8. CDR1 and CDR2 from the germline V gene are SGHAT and FQNNGV.

This clone was picked up a small number of times. This chain links TRBV10-3 with TRBJ1-3; no clear D gene. Trimming shortened V by 8 bases and J by 0 bases, and 5 bases separated the two germline ends. The CDR3 runs to 12 residues. CDR1 and CDR2 from the germline V gene are ENHRY and SYGVKD. CDR3 nucleotide sequence: TGTGCCATCCTGAGCTCTGGAAACACCATATATTTT. It codes for CAILSSGNTIYF.

The chain employs TRBV19 and TRBJ1-6; TRBD1 might be the D (6 bases). In germline, CDR1 is LNHDA, CDR2 SQIVND (reference sequence). CDR3 length: 10 amino acids. CDR3 sequence: CAAGVSPLHF. The CDR3 DNA sequence: TGTGCTGCAGGGGTTTCACCCCTCCACTTT. The complete variable domain, with remaining parts taken from reference TRBV19 and TRBJ1-6, reads DGGITQSPKYLFRKEGQNVTLSCEQNLNHDAMYWYRQDPGQGLRLIYYSQIVNDFQKGDIAEGYSVSREKKESFPLTVTSAQKNPTAFYLCAAGVSPLHFGNGTRLTVT.

The chain is built from TRBV28 and TRBJ1-2; 7 bases line up with TRBD1. This CDR3 contains 16 residues. The V gene's germline CDR1 is MDHEN and CDR2 SYDVKM. The junction had 17 bases not matched to a gene; V was cut back by 7 bases and J by 6 bases. CDR3 residues: CASILDRSFSLHGYTF. The CDR3 bases are TGTGCCAGCATCCTGGACAGGAGTTTTTCTCTACATGGCTACACCTTC.

This chain connects TRBV11-3 to TRBJ2-1, with 9 bases that match TRBD2. The germline V gene has CDR1 SGHNT and CDR2 YENEEA. This CDR3 region has 16 residues. The ends lost 3 bases at V and 2 bases at J; junction bases unmatched: 5. The CDR3 sequence is CASSLTGGRAYNEQFF. As DNA, the CDR3 is TGTGCCAGCAGCTTGACGGGCGGGAGGGCCTACAATGAGCAGTTCTTC.

Comment on this clone: Germline and junction disagree at one end, which may indicate a read error. The V call is TRBV9, the J call TRBJ2-1, with 14 bases fitting TRBD2. From germline, CDR1 is SGDLS and CDR2 YYNGEE. CDR3 length: 19 residues. CDR3 residues: CVSSVAGTSGSGQYNEQFF. The CDR3 DNA follows: TGTGTCAGCAGCGTAGCGGGGACTAGCGGGAGTGGGCAATACAATGAGCAGTTCTTC.

The chain joins TRBV6-1 to TRBJ1-1; TRBD1 might be the D (6 bases). The CDR3 totals 13 residues. V gave up 3 bases and J gave up 4 bases, with 9 bases separating them. Germline V CDR1 and CDR2: MNHNS, SASEGT. The CDR3 DNA follows: TGTGCCAGCAGTGACAGGGGTCTCACTGAAGCTTTCTTT. The encoded protein is CASSDRGLTEAFF.

The rearrangement links TRBV5-1 to TRBJ1-1; maybe TRBD1 (6 bases). The CDR3 covers 15 residues. CDR1 SGHRS and CDR2 YFSETQ come from the germline V gene. V dropped 4 bases and J dropped 4 bases, with 17 bases sitting between them. CDR3 residues: CASSRQQGLSTEAFF. In DNA, the CDR3 is TGCGCCAGCAGCCGTCAACAGGGCCTTAGCACTGAAGCTTTCTTT. The whole variable domain, remainder taken from reference TRBV5-1 and TRBJ1-1, is KAGVTQTPRYLIKTRGQQVTLSCSPISGHRSVSWYQQTPGQGLQFLFEYFSETQRNKGNFPGRFSGRQFSNSRSEMNVSTLELGDSALYLCASSRQQGLSTEAFFGQGTRLTVV.

The chain carries TRBV5-5 and TRBJ1-1; possibly TRBD1 for D (5 bases). Germline V lookup: CDR1 SGHKS, CDR2 YYEKEE (reference sequence). This CDR3 comprises 16 residues. Trimming stripped 2 bases from V and 5 bases from J, with 19 bases between. In DNA, the CDR3 is TGTGCCAGCAGCTTTCGCCGCCAGGGTGTGGGGACTGAAGCTTTCTTT. Translated: CASSFRRQGVGTEAFF.

CDR3 nucleotides: TGTGCCAGCAGCTTATCTAGCGGCACCTACAATGAGCAGTTCTTC. Translated, it gives CASSLSSGTYNEQFF. The chain carries TRBV7-8 and TRBJ2-1; 7 nucleotides align to TRBD2. Germline V gene lookup returns CDR1 SGHVS and CDR2 FQNEAQ. Trimming removed 2 bases from V and 2 bases from J; junction bases left unmatched: 3. The CDR3 contains 15 residues.

The chain is built from TRBV29-1 and TRBJ2-7; 7 bases align to TRBD2. The CDR3 is 13 amino acids. The J segment lost 2 bases and the V segment lost 5 bases, leaving 6 bases of the junction unmatched. Germline values: CDR1 SQVTM, CDR2 ANQGSEA. This CDR3 reads CSVMASGAYEQYF. CDR3 bases: TGCAGCGTTATGGCTAGCGGAGCCTACGAGCAGTACTTC.

The rearrangement joins TRBV19 to TRBJ2-4; D unresolved. V lost 0 bases and J lost 4, with 13 bases in between. This CDR3 has 16 residues. Germline assignment: CDR1 LNHDA and CDR2 SQIVND (reference sequence). In DNA form, the CDR3 reads TGTGCCAGTAGTATAGATCTATGGGCTTCTAAAAACATTCAGTACTTC. Protein product: CASSIDLWASKNIQYF. The entire variable domain, with the rest obtained from reference TRBV19 and TRBJ2-4, is as follows: DGGITQSPKYLFRKEGQNVTLSCEQNLNHDAMYWYRQDPGQGLRLIYYSQIVNDFQKGDIAEGYSVSREKKESFPLTVTSAQKNPTAFYLCASSIDLWASKNIQYFGAGTRLSVL.

V gene TRBV5-4 combines with J gene TRBJ2-7; perhaps TRBD2 as D (6 bases). The germline CDR1 and CDR2 sequences are SGHNT and YYREEE (reference sequence). CDR3 size: 13 residues. V dropped 4 bases and J dropped 3 bases, with 11 bases sitting between them. The CDR3 here is CASSPPGVYEQYF. The DNA for the CDR3 is TGTGCCAGCAGCCCGCCGGGAGTCTACGAGCAGTACTTC. The complete variable domain, with remaining parts taken from reference TRBV5-4 and TRBJ2-7, reads ETGVTQSPTHLIKTRGQQVTLRCSSQSGHNTVSWYQQALGQGPQFIFQYYREEENGRGNFPPRFSGLQFPNYSSELNVNALELDDSALYLCASSPPGVYEQYFGPGTRLTVT.

The genes are TRBV11-2 and TRBJ1-3; no reliable D call. The CDR3 covers 13 residues. V dropped 5 bases and J dropped 1 base, with 6 bases sitting between them. Germline CDR1 SGHAT, CDR2 FQNNGV. CDR3 in DNA: TGTGCCAGCAGCCTTAGTTCTGGAAACACCATATATTTT. It specifies CASSLSSGNTIYF. The whole variable domain, remainder taken from reference TRBV11-2 and TRBJ1-3, is EAGVAQSPRYKIIEKRQSVAFWCNPISGHATLYWYQQILGQGPKLLIQFQNNGVVDDSQLPKDRFSAERLKGVDSTLKIQPAKLEDSAVYLCASSLSSGNTIYFGEGSWLTVV.

The gene calls are TRBV7-9 and TRBJ1-1; D remains ambiguous. Germline assignment: CDR1 SEHNR and CDR2 FQNEAQ (reference sequence). The germline V and J ends were trimmed by 3 bases and 2 bases, with 7 bases remaining between them. CDR3 length: 13 amino acids. CDR3 in DNA: TGTGCCAGCAGCTTGTCGGGTAACACTGAAGCTTTCTTT. Encoded protein: CASSLSGNTEAFF. Supplemented by reference TRBV7-9 and TRBJ1-1, the full variable domain reads DTGVSQNPRHKITKRGQNVTFRCDPISEHNRLYWYRQTLGQGPEFLTYFQNEAQLEKSRLLSDRFSAERPKGSFSTLEIQRTEQGDSAMYLCASSLSGNTEAFFGQGTRLTVV.

The chain is built from TRBV2 and TRBJ2-2; 11 bases match TRBD2. This CDR3 has 15 amino acids. V was clipped by 5 bases and J by 2 bases; unmatched bases: 1. Germline CDR1 and CDR2: SNHLY and FYNNEI. CDR3 region: CASSLAGGNTGELFF. In nucleotides, the CDR3 is TGTGCCAGCAGTCTAGCGGGGGGCAACACCGGGGAGCTGTTTTTT.

The rearrangement joins TRBV5-8 to TRBJ2-3, with TRBD2 matching 8 bases. V shed 1 base, J shed 2 bases, and the junction held 3 bases outside the gene matches. Germline CDR1 and CDR2: SGHTS and YDEGEE. The CDR3 totals 15 residues. CDR3 amino acids: CASSLSSGVTDTQYF. The CDR3 nucleotides read TGTGCCAGCAGCTTGAGTAGCGGGGTCACAGATACGCAGTATTTT.

V usage is TRBV2 and J usage is TRBJ1-5; 7 bases are a match to TRBD1. The junction had 12 bases not matched to a gene; V was cut back by 6 bases and J by 7 bases. The germline V gene has CDR1 SNHLY and CDR2 FYNNEI. There are 15 residues in the CDR3. Here the CDR3 reads CASRGSTTGEQPQHF. In DNA, the CDR3 is TGTGCCAGCAGGGGATCAACTACAGGGGAGCAGCCCCAGCATTTT.

The genes are TRBV2 and TRBJ2-5; 8 bases align to TRBD1. The CDR3 contains 14 residues. V dropped 2 bases and J dropped 5; count of bases not matched to a gene: 4. Germline CDR1 is SNHLY and CDR2 is FYNNEI. As DNA, the CDR3 is TGTGCCAGCAGTGAATGGACAGGGCTGGAGACCCAGTACTTC. It is translated as CASSEWTGLETQYF.

The genes are TRBV6-6 and TRBJ2-2, with D maybe TRBD1 (7 bases). The CDR3 length is 15 residues. The germline V and J ends were trimmed by 0 bases and 8 bases, with 13 bases remaining between them. Germline CDR1 and CDR2: MNHNY and SVGAGI (reference sequence). CDR3 sequence (DNA): TGTGCCAGCAGTTACTCCCGACAGGGAGGAGGGGAGCTGTTTTTT. Amino acid sequence: CASSYSRQGGGELFF.

The chain combines TRBV2 with TRBJ2-2; D possibly corresponds to TRBD2 (6 bases). Germline V CDR1 and CDR2: SNHLY, FYNNEI. Trimming stripped 5 bases from V and 4 bases from J, with 17 bases between. There are 16 residues in the CDR3. Here the CDR3 reads CASSLTPTEGTGELFF. Here the CDR3 DNA reads TGTGCCAGCAGTCTTACCCCGACGGAGGGCACCGGGGAGCTGTTTTTT.

This sequence joins TRBV2 and TRBJ2-5; 9 bases map to TRBD2. The germline V gene has CDR1 SNHLY and CDR2 FYNNEI. CDR3 length: 15 residues. V shed 3 bases and J 3 bases; nucleotides not matched to a gene: 5. In nucleotides, the CDR3 is TGTGCCAGCAGTGAGAAGGCTAGCGGGAAAGAGACCCAGTACTTC. Protein: CASSEKASGKETQYF.

V gene TRBV6-2 or TRBV6-3 combines with J gene TRBJ2-1, with 9 bases aligning to TRBD2. Germline V gene sequence: CDR1 MNHEY, CDR2 SVGEGT. V was pared by 4 bases and J by 8 bases, with 18 bases of the junction left unmatched. This CDR3 comprises 18 residues. The CDR3 nucleotides read TGTGCCAGCAGTTTTATGTCCCCGGGACTAGCCTTCAGGGATGAGCAGTTCTTC. This gives the protein CASSFMSPGLAFRDEQFF.

This clone appeared once. The rearrangement uses TRBV5-1 and TRBJ2-5, with 9 bases fitting TRBD2. Trimming at V came to 5 bases and at J to 5 bases, leaving 7 bases not matched to a gene. The CDR3 contains 14 residues. Germline CDR1 and CDR2: SGHRS and YFSETQ. CDR3 DNA: TGCGCCAGCAGAGCGGGGGGCGCGTGGGAGACCCAGTACTTC. Translation: CASRAGGAWETQYF.